A single sample is the source of the 29 T cell receptor beta chains below, sequenced in a study of a mutant IDH1 vaccine in newly diagnosed glioma. The antigens of these receptors remain unknown. Time point described: week 11, during vaccination. Topical imiquimod was applied with each vaccine dose, which held 300 ug of mutant IDH1 20-mer peptide. Sequencing was performed with immunoSEQ multiplex PCR; in TCRdb, only in-frame clones are kept and a portion is missing. Of roughly 120,000 clones listed, about 80% are singletons. Here the sequenced sample was PBMCs, taken from a glioma patient whose treatment included an IDH1 peptide vaccine. The receptor source for this set is a man aged 35-49 years with glioma.

The V gene is TRBV10-3, the J gene TRBJ2-7, with a weak D call TRBD2 (5 bases). The CDR3 is 14 residues long. V was shortened by 0 bases and J by 6 bases, with 12 bases between the two germline ends. From germline, CDR1 is ENHRY and CDR2 SYGVKD. CDR3 DNA sequence: TGTGCCATCAGTGAGTCTTCGGGGAAGGGCGAGCAGTACTTC. This translates into CAISESSGKGEQYF.

There are a few counts of this clone. V and J are TRBV6-6 and TRBJ1-1, with TRBD1 as a possible D gene (5 bases). The CDR3 contains 13 residues. V was clipped by 11 bases and J by 1 base, with 14 bases between them. In germline, CDR1 is MNHNY, CDR2 SVGAGI (reference sequence). The chain's CDR3 is CAGQKAENTEAFF. Written as DNA, the CDR3 is TGTGCCGGACAAAAGGCCGAGAACACTGAAGCTTTCTTT.

The rearrangement links TRBV19 to TRBJ2-2, with TRBD2 matching over 12 bases. The CDR3 totals 18 residues. The germline gives CDR1 LNHDA, CDR2 SQIVND (reference sequence). J gave up 4 bases and V 7 bases, and 13 bases lay outside the gene matches. The CDR3 nucleotides read TGTGCCAGTACCGCGACTAGCGGGGGACGATGGGGCACCGGGGAGCTGTTTTTT. This codes for CASTATSGGRWGTGELFF.

This clone was seen more than once but under ten times. This chain links TRBV7-2 with TRBJ1-1, with D perhaps TRBD1 (5 bases). The germline V gene encodes CDR1 SGHTA and CDR2 FQGNSA. With 5 bases removed from V and 6 bases from J, the gap between germline ends came to 13 bases. CDR3 length: 13 amino acids. CDR3 loop: CASSLHDRSEAFF. The CDR3 nucleotides are TGTGCCAGCAGCCTCCACGACAGATCTGAAGCTTTCTTT.

V is TRBV7-2 and J is TRBJ2-7; D is possibly TRBD2 (6 bases). V lost 5 bases and J 5 bases, leaving 13 bases between the germline ends. Germline-derived CDR1 and CDR2 are SGHTA and FQGNSA. The length of the CDR3 is 13 residues. In nucleotides, the CDR3 is TGTGCCAGCAGCCTCCGGGAGAGAAACGAGCAGTACTTC. Its protein is CASSLRERNEQYF.

J is TRBJ2-5 and V is TRBV27; TRBD1 aligns across 7 bases. The V gene's germline CDR1 is MNHEY and CDR2 SMNVEV (reference sequence). Trimming cost V 0 bases and J 5 bases; bases outside gene matches: 6. The CDR3 covers 15 residues. CDR3 residues: CASSLSIGGIETQYF. CDR3 nucleotides: TGTGCCAGCAGTTTATCAATAGGGGGCATCGAGACCCAGTACTTC.

The rearrangement uses TRBV9 and TRBJ1-2; tentatively, D is TRBD1 (6 bases). The germline V gene encodes CDR1 SGDLS and CDR2 YYNGEE. The V and J ends lost 4 bases and 5 bases respectively, with 21 bases between them. This CDR3 region has 16 residues. CDR3 residues: CASSTEGKGGLYGYTF. The CDR3 coding sequence is TGTGCCAGCAGCACCGAGGGCAAGGGGGGGCTGTATGGCTACACCTTC.

The rearrangement joins TRBV7-9 to TRBJ1-3; no firm D call. The CDR3 sequence is 15 residues long. Trimming left V 1 base short and J 0 bases short, with 7 bases between. CDR1 and CDR2 (germline): SEHNR, FQNEAQ (reference sequence). This CDR3 is CASSLDGFSGNTIYF. For the CDR3, the DNA is TGTGCCAGCAGCTTAGACGGTTTCTCTGGAAACACCATATATTTT.

The chain links TRBV6-4 to TRBJ1-1; D unresolved. Germline values: CDR1 MRHNA, CDR2 SNTAGT. The CDR3 is 13 residues long. The V and J ends lost 5 bases and 1 base respectively, with 8 bases between them. CDR3 nucleotide sequence: TGTGCCAGCAGTTTGGACGCGAACACTGAAGCTTTCTTT. This translates into CASSLDANTEAFF.

This clone was counted only a few times. J is TRBJ1-6 and V is TRBV6-4; tentative D call: TRBD1 (5 bases). The germline gives CDR1 MRHNA, CDR2 SNTAGT. This CDR3 is 14 amino acids long. V dropped 2 bases and J dropped 6 bases, with 8 bases sitting between them. CDR3 loop: CASSDGQGNSPLHF. The CDR3 DNA is TGTGCCAGCAGTGACGGGCAGGGTAATTCACCCCTCCACTTT.

The chain combines TRBV4-3 with TRBJ1-1; no reliable D call. Trimming cost V 2 bases and J 5 bases, with 12 bases left between them. This CDR3 has 14 residues. Germline CDR1 is LGHNA and CDR2 is YSLEER. The CDR3: CASSQLAGVTEAFF. The CDR3 DNA reads as TGCGCCAGCAGCCAACTGGCCGGGGTTACTGAAGCTTTCTTT.

The CDR3 spells CASSLAQMKGWWDEQYF. The CDR3 DNA sequence: TGTGCCAGCAGCTTAGCGCAGATGAAGGGGTGGTGGGACGAGCAGTACTTC. The V call is TRBV7-8, the J call TRBJ2-7; perhaps TRBD1 as D (5 bases). V shed 0 bases and J shed 5 bases, with 20 bases lying between them. Germline CDR1 reads SGHVS; CDR2 reads FQNEAQ. This CDR3 region has 17 residues.

The chain is built from TRBV5-4 and TRBJ2-7; 9 nucleotides agree with TRBD1. CDR1 is SGHNT, CDR2 YYREEE, per germline (reference sequence). The CDR3 spans 13 residues. V dropped 4 bases and J dropped 5; count of bases not matched to a gene: 4. The CDR3 sequence is CASSRTGVNEQYF. In nucleotides, the CDR3 is TGTGCCAGCAGCCGGACAGGGGTAAACGAGCAGTACTTC.

The chain combines TRBV6-7 with TRBJ2-2; 9 nucleotides match TRBD2. TRBV6-7 is annotated as an ORF whose role is uncertain. The CDR3 has 15 residues. V was clipped by 6 bases and J by 5 bases; unmatched bases: 7. The CDR3 reads CASRARGGVTGELFF. As DNA, the CDR3 is TGTGCCAGCAGGGCGCGGGGGGGAGTTACCGGGGAGCTGTTTTTT.

The chain has TRBV5-1 and TRBJ2-7, with D unclear. The germline CDR1 and CDR2 sequences are SGHRS and YFSETQ. Trimming left V 0 bases short and J 3 bases short, with 7 bases between. This CDR3 has 13 residues. The CDR3 region is CASSLGSGYEQYF. The CDR3 DNA sequence: TGCGCCAGCAGCTTGGGTAGTGGCTACGAGCAGTACTTC. Full variable domain (missing parts from reference TRBV5-1 and TRBJ2-7): KAGVTQTPRYLIKTRGQQVTLSCSPISGHRSVSWYQQTPGQGLQFLFEYFSETQRNKGNFPGRFSGRQFSNSRSEMNVSTLELGDSALYLCASSLGSGYEQYFGPGTRLTVT.

This clone was found a few times. The chain employs TRBV6-1 and TRBJ1-2; D gene unclear. CDR3 length: 12 amino acids. Germline V gene data show CDR1 as MNHNS and CDR2 as SASEGT. Trimming removed 2 bases from V and 4 bases from J, with 5 bases in between. Here the CDR3 DNA reads TGTGCCAGCAGTGAATCAGTCTATGGCTACACCTTC. This gives the protein CASSESVYGYTF.

This chain uses TRBV6-6 with TRBJ1-1; no definite D call. The germline V gene has CDR1 MNHNY and CDR2 SVGAGI (reference sequence). V dropped 5 bases and J dropped 2 bases, with 3 bases sitting between them. The CDR3 runs to 11 residues. CDR3 protein: CASSTNTEAFF. CDR3 nucleotide sequence: TGTGCCAGCAGTACTAACACTGAAGCTTTCTTT.

The genes are TRBV19 and TRBJ2-5; no definite D call. Germline V gene sequence: CDR1 LNHDA, CDR2 SQIVND (reference sequence). V was shortened by 2 bases and J by 5 bases, with 3 bases between the two germline ends. The CDR3 extends over 11 amino acids. The DNA for the CDR3 is TGTGCCAGTAGTATATCGGAGACCCAGTACTTC. Its protein is CASSISETQYF.

This clone occurred a few times. The V gene is TRBV7-9, the J gene TRBJ1-1, with D tentatively TRBD1 (6 bases). This CDR3 region has 14 residues. V was cut by 5 bases and J by 7 bases, with 17 bases left in between. Germline V lookup: CDR1 SEHNR, CDR2 FQNEAQ (reference sequence). As DNA, the CDR3 is TGTGCCAGCAGCAACCCCCCGGGACACGTTGAAGCTTTCTTT. This codes for CASSNPPGHVEAFF.

Many counts were recorded for this clone. This chain links TRBV6-1 with TRBJ2-5, with TRBD1 identical over 7 bases. Germline CDR1 and CDR2: MNHNS and SASEGT. The V segment lost 6 bases and the J segment 4 bases; nucleotides outside the gene matches: 11. This CDR3 has 15 amino acids. CDR3 coding DNA: TGTGCCAGCAGCCCATCCGGGACAGCCCCAGAGACCCAGTACTTC. It specifies CASSPSGTAPETQYF.

This chain uses TRBV18 with TRBJ1-5; D is perhaps TRBD1 (5 bases). V lost 10 bases to trimming and J lost 2 bases, with 15 bases between them. The CDR3 runs to 14 residues. The germline V gene has CDR1 KGHSH and CDR2 LQKENI. The CDR3 sequence: CATHTGGGNQPQHF. In DNA form, the CDR3 reads TGTGCCACCCACACAGGAGGGGGCAATCAGCCCCAGCATTTT.

This clone is a singleton in its sample. The CDR3: CASSSNRDIGLYGYTF. DNA of the CDR3: TGCGCCAGCAGCTCAAACCGGGACATCGGACTCTATGGCTACACCTTC. The chain uses TRBV5-1 and TRBJ1-2, with a weak D call TRBD1 (6 bases). Per the germline V gene, CDR1 is SGHRS and CDR2 is YFSETQ. V lost 3 bases and J 4 bases, leaving 19 bases between the germline ends. The CDR3 sequence is 16 residues long.

The chain is built from TRBV7-2 and TRBJ2-1; 12 positions agree with TRBD2. Trimming at V came to 5 bases and at J to 7 bases, leaving 9 bases not matched to a gene. The CDR3 consists of 16 residues. The V gene's germline CDR1 is SGHTA and CDR2 FQGNSA. The CDR3 DNA reads as TGTGCCAGCAGCCATCAAGGACTAGCGGGAAATAATGAGCAGTTCTTC. Protein sequence: CASSHQGLAGNNEQFF.

The chain uses TRBV6-5 and TRBJ1-1; D is possibly TRBD1 (5 bases). The V and J ends lost 4 bases and 7 bases respectively, with 7 bases between them. Germline loops: CDR1 MNHEY, CDR2 SVGAGI. This CDR3 region has 11 residues. In DNA, the CDR3 is TGTGCCAGCAGTTCAGGGTTTGAAGCTTTCTTT. Protein: CASSSGFEAFF.

This clone occurred once. The J gene is TRBJ1-1, the V gene TRBV28, with unresolved D. Trimming removed 1 base from V and 2 bases from J, with 2 bases in between. CDR1 MDHEN and CDR2 SYDVKM come from the germline V gene. The CDR3 has 12 residues. As DNA, the CDR3 is TGTGCCAGCAGTTTATTTAACACTGAAGCTTTCTTT. This translates into CASSLFNTEAFF. The full variable domain, completed using reference TRBV28 and TRBJ1-1, is DVKVTQSSRYLVKRTGEKVFLECVQDMDHENMFWYRQDPGLGLRLIYFSYDVKMKEKGDIPEGYSVSREKKERFSLILESASTNQTSMYLCASSLFNTEAFFGQGTRLTVV.

This chain uses TRBV5-4 with TRBJ1-1; no definite D call. Trimming removed 6 bases at V and 6 bases at J, with 15 bases between. Per germline, CDR1 SGHNT and CDR2 YYREEE (reference sequence). This CDR3 has 13 residues. CDR3 sequence reads: CASTLPGKAEAFF. CDR3 bases: TGTGCCAGCACCCTCCCCGGCAAAGCTGAAGCTTTCTTT.

V gene TRBV5-8 combines with J gene TRBJ2-5; the D gene is possibly TRBD2 (6 bases). Germline CDR1 SGHTS, CDR2 YDEGEE. Trimming stripped 3 bases from V and 4 bases from J, with 16 bases between. The CDR3 is 15 residues long. The CDR3 DNA reads as TGTGCCAGCAGCTCAGCCGGGGGAGCCCCAGAGACCCAGTACTTC. Amino acid sequence: CASSSAGGAPETQYF.

The genes are TRBV4-2 and TRBJ2-7, with 7 bases that match TRBD2. Unmatched junction bases numbered 12, after V lost 5 bases and J lost 5 bases. This CDR3 contains 15 residues. The germline V gene has CDR1 LGHNA and CDR2 YNFKEQ. The CDR3 coding sequence is TGTGCCAGCAGCTCCGATCCGACTAGCAGCCACGAGCAGTACTTC. This sequence encodes CASSSDPTSSHEQYF.

The rearrangement uses TRBV5-1 and TRBJ2-3, with a weak D call TRBD2 (6 bases). Germline assignment: CDR1 SGHRS and CDR2 YFSETQ. The CDR3 consists of 16 residues. V was pared by 0 bases and J by 0 bases, with 11 bases between. CDR3 region: CASSLGGGASTDTQYF. The CDR3 DNA reads TGCGCCAGCAGCTTGGGAGGCGGGGCTAGCACAGATACGCAGTATTTT.